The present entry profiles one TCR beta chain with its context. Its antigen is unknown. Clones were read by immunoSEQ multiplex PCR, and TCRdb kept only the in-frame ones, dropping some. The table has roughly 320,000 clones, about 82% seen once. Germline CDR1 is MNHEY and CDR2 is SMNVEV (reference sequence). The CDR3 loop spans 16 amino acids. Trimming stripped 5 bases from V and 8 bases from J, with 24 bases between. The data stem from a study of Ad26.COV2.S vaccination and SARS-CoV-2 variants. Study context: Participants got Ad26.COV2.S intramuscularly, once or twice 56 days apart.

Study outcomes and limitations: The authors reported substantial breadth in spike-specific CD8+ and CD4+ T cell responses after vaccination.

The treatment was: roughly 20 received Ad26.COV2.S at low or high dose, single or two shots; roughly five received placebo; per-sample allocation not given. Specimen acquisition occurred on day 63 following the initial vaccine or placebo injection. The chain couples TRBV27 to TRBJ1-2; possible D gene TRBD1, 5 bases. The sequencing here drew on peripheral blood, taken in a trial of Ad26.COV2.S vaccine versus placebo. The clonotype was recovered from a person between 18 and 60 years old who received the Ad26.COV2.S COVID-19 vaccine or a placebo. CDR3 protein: CASSPEGRRSQGGYTF. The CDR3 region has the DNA TGTGCCAGCAGTCCCGAGGGCCGGAGGTCTCAGGGAGGCTACACCTTC.